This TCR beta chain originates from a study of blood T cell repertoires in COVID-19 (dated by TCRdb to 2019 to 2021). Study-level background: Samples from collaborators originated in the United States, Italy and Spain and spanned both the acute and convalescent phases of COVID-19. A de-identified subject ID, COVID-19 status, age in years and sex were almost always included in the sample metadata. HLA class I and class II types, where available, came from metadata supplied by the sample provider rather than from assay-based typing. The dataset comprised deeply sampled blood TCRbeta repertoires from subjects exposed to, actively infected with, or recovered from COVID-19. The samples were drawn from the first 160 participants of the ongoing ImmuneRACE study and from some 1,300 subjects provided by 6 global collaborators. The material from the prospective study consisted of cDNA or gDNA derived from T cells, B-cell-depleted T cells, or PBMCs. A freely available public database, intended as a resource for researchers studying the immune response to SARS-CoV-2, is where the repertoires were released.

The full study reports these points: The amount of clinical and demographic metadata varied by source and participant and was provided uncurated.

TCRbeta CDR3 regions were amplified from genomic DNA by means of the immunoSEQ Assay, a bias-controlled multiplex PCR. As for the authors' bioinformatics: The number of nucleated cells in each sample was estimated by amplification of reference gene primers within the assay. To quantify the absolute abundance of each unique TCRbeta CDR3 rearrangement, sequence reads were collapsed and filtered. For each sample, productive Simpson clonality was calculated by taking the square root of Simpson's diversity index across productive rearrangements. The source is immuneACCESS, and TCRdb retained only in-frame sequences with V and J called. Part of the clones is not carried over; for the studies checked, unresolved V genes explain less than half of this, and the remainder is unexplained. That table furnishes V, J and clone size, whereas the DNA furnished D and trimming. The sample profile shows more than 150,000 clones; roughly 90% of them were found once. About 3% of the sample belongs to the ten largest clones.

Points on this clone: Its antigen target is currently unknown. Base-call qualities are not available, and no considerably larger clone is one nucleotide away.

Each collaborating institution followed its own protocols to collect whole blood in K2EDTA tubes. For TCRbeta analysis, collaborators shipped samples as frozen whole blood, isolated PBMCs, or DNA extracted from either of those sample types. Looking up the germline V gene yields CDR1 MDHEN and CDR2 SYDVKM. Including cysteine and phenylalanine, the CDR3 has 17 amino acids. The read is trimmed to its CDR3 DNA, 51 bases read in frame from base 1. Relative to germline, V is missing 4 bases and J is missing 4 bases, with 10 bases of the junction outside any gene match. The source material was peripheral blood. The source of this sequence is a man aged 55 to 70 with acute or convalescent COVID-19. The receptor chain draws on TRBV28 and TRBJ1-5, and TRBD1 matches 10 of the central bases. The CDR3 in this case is CASSSPGRQGANQPQHF. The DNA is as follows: TGTGCCAGCAGTTCTCCCGGGAGACAGGGGGCGAATCAGCCCCAGCATTTT.